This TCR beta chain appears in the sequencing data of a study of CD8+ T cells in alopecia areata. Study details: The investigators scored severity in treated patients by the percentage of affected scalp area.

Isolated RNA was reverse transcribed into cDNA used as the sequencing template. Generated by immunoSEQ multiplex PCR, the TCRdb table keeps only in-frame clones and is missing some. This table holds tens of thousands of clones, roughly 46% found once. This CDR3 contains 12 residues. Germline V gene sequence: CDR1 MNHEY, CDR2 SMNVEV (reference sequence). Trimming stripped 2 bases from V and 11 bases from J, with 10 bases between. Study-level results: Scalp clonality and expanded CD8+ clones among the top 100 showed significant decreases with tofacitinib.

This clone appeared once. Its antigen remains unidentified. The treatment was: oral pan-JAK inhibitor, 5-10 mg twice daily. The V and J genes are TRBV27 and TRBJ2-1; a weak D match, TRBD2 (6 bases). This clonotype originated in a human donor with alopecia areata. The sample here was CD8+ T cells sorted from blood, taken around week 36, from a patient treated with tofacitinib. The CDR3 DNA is TGTGCCAGCAGTTTAACCGGGAGAAAGCAGTTCTTC. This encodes CASSLTGRKQFF.